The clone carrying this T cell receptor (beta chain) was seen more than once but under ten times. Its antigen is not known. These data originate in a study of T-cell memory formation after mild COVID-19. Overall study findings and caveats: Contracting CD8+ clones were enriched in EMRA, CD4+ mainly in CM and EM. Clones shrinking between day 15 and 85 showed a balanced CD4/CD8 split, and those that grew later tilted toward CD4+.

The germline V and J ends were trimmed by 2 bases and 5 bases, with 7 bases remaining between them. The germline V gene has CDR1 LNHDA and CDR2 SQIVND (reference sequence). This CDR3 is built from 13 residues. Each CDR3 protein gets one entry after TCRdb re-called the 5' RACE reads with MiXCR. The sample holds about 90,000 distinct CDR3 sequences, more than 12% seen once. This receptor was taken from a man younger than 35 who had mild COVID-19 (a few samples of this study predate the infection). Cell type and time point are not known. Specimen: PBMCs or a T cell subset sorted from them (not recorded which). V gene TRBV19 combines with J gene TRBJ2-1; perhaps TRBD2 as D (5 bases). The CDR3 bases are TGTGCCAGTAGTATATCCGGGAACAATGAGCAGTTCTTC. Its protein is CASSISGNNEQFF.